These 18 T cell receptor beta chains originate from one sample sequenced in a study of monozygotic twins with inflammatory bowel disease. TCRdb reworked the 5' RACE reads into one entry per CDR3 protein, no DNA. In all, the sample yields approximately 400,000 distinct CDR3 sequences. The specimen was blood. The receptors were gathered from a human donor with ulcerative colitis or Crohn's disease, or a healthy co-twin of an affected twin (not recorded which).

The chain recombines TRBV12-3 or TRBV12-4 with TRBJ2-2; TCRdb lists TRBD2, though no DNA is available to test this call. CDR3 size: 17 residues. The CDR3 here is CASTRGLAGPDTGELFF.

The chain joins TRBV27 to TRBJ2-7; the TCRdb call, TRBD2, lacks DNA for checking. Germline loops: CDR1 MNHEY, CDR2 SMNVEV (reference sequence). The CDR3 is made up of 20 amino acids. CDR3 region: CASSLRRGAGEGGRSYEQYF.

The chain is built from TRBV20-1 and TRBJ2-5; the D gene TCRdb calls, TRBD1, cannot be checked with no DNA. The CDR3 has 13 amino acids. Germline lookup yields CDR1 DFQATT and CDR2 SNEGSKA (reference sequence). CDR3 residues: CSASMAGAETQYF.

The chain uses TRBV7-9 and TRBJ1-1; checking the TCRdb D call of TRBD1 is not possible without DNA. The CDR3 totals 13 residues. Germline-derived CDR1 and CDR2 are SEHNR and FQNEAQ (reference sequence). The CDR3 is CASSLPGGTEAFF.

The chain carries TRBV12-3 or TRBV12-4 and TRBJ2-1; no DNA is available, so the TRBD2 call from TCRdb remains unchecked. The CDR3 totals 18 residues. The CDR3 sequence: CASSTRTSGGNSYNEQFF.

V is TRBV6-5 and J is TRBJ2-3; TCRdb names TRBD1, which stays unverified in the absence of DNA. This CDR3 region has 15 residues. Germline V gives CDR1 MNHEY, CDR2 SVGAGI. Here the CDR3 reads CASSYSSGGVNTQYF.

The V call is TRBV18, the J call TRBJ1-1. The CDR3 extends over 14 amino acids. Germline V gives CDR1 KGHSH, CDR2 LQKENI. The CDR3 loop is CASSPFNGNTEAFF.

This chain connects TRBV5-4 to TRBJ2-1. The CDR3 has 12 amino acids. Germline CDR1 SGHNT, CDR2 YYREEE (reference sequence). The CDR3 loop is CASGSAYNEQFF. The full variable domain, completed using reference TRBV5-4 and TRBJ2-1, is ETGVTQSPTHLIKTRGQQVTLRCSSQSGHNTVSWYQQALGQGPQFIFQYYREEENGRGNFPPRFSGLQFPNYSSELNVNALELDDSALYLCASGSAYNEQFFGPGTRLTVL.

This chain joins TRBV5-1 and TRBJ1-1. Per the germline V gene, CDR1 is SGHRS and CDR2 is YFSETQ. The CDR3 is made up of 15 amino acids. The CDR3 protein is CASRDLRGGNTEAFF.

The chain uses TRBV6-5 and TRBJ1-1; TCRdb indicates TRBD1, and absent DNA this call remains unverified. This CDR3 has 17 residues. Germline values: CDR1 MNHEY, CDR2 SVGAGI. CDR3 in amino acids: CASSYSLGTGAYTEAFF.

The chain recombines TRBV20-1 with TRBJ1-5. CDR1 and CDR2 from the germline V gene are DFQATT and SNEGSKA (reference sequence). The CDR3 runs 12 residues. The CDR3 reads CSARVSNQPQHF.

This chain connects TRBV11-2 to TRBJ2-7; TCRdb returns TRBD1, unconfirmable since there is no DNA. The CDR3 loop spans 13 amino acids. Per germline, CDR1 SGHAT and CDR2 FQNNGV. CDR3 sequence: CASSVGQGREQYF. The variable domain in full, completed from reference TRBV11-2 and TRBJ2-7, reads EAGVAQSPRYKIIEKRQSVAFWCNPISGHATLYWYQQILGQGPKLLIQFQNNGVVDDSQLPKDRFSAERLKGVDSTLKIQPAKLEDSAVYLCASSVGQGREQYFGPGTRLTVT.

This CDR3 reads CASSLESYHGYTF. The genes are TRBV5-1 and TRBJ1-2. The CDR3 consists of 13 residues. Germline-derived CDR1 and CDR2 are SGHRS and YFSETQ.

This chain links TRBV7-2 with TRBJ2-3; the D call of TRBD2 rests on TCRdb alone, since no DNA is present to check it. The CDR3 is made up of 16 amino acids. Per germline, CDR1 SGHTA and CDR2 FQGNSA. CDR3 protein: CASSPPERGSTDTQYF.

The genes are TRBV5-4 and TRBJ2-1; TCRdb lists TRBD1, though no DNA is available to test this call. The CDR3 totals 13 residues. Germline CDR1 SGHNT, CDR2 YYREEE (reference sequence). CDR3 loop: CASSLTGADEQFF. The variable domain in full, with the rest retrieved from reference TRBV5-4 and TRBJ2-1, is ETGVTQSPTHLIKTRGQQVTLRCSSQSGHNTVSWYQQALGQGPQFIFQYYREEENGRGNFPPRFSGLQFPNYSSELNVNALELDDSALYLCASSLTGADEQFFGPGTRLTVL.

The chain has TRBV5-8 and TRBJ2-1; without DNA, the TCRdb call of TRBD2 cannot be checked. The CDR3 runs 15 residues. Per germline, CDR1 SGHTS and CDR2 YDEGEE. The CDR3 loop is CASSFERSLNPEQFF. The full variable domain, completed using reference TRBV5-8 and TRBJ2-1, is EAGVTQSPTHLIKTRGQQATLRCSPISGHTSVYWYQQALGLGLQFLLWYDEGEERNRGNFPPRFSGRQFPNYSSELNVNALELEDSALYLCASSFERSLNPEQFFGPGTRLTVL.

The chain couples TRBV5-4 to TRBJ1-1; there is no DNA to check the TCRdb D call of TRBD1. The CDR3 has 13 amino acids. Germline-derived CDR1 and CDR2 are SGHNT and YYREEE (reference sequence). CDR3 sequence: CASNIPGGGEAFF. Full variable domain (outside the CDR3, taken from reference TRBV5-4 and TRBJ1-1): ETGVTQSPTHLIKTRGQQVTLRCSSQSGHNTVSWYQQALGQGPQFIFQYYREEENGRGNFPPRFSGLQFPNYSSELNVNALELDDSALYLCASNIPGGGEAFFGQGTRLTVV.

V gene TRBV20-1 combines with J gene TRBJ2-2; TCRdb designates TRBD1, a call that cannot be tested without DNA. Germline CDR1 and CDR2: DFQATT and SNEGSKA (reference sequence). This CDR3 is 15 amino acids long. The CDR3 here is CSARSAGHGTGELFF.